This T cell receptor (beta chain) came from a study of T cells in Graves' hyperthyroidism and ophthalmopathy. Study-wide findings and caveats: A model built on 13 V-J features separated ophthalmopathy from stable hyperthyroidism.

RNA transcripts yielded amplified TCR beta CDR3 regions. Primed by the HTBI set, a first-round RT-PCR was run on the TCR CDR3. TCRdb re-called the multiplex PCR reads with MiXCR, one entry per CDR3 protein. The repertoire includes nearly 750,000 distinct CDR3 sequences, 30% to 40% of them detected once, and around 31% sits in the top ten. Only a few counts were recorded for this clonotype. The antigen is undetermined. Absence of ophthalmopathy progression within 18 months defined stable Graves' hyperthyroidism. The study enrolled patients aged 18 to 65 with newly diagnosed hyperthyroidism of under 2 months' duration. PBMCs stemmed from around 9.3 ml fresh peripheral blood. In germline, CDR1 is SGHVS, CDR2 FQNEAQ. V shed 5 bases and J shed 1 base, with 12 bases lying between them. CDR3 size: 16 residues.

This sequence originates from a woman aged 40 to 50 with Graves' hyperthyroidism. The chain couples TRBV7-8 to TRBJ2-6, with TRBD1 as a possible D gene (6 bases). The sequenced sample was blood. The CDR3, as DNA: TGTGCCAGCAGCCCCAACCAGGGGTCTGGGGCCAACGTCCTGACTTTC. This codes for CASSPNQGSGANVLTF. The whole variable domain, remainder taken from reference TRBV7-8 and TRBJ2-6, is GAGVSQSPRYKVAKRGQDVALRCDPISGHVSLFWYQQALGQGPEFLTYFQNEAQLDKSGLPSDRFFAERPEGSVSTLKIQRTQQEDSAVYLCASSPNQGSGANVLTFGAGSRLTVL.